This T cell receptor beta chain comes out of a study of cytotoxic CD8 clonotypes in ibrutinib-treated CLL. Study-wide background: Responses comprised 24 partial and 2 complete; at median about 68 months, around 14 remained remitted and some twelve progressed. Response sampling came at median approximately a year of treatment, ranging about 6 to 40 months. Productive templates averaged 255,043 per sample, and productive rearrangements 94,082.

The CDR3 runs to 15 residues. V lost 1 base and J lost 5; bases outside the gene matches: 3. The germline gives CDR1 SEHNR, CDR2 FQNEAQ (reference sequence). A 1 in 200,000 to 1 in 1 million T cell depth was the sequencing target. Clones were read by immunoSEQ multiplex PCR, and TCRdb kept only the in-frame ones, dropping some. The sample yields tens of thousands of clones, about 69% seen once. This clone was picked up one time. Specimen: PBMCs, collected after 24 months of ibrutinib treatment. The receptor was isolated from a human donor with chronic lymphocytic leukemia. This sequence joins TRBV7-9 and TRBJ2-2; 8 bases match TRBD2. CDR3 DNA: TGTGCCAGCAGCTTAGAGTTAGCGGGGACCGGGGAGCTGTTTTTT. Amino acids: CASSLELAGTGELFF.